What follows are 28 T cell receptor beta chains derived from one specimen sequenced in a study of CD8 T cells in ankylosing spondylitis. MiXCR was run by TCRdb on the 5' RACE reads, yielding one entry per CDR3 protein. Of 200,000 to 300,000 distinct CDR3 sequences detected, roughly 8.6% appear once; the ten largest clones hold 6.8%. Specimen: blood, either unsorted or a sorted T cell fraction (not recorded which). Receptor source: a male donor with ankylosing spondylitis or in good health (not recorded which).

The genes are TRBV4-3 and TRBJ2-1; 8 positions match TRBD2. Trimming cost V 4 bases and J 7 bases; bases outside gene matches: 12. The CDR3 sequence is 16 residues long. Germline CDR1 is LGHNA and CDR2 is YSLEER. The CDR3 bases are TGCGCCAGCAGCCGCCAACGAGCGGGAGAAGGAAATGAGCAGTTCTTC. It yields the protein CASSRQRAGEGNEQFF.

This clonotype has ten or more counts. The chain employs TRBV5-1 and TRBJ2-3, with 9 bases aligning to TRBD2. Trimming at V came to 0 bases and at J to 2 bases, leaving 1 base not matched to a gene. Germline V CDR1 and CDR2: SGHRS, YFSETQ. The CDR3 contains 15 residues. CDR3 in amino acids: CASSLERGATDTQYF. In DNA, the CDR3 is TGCGCCAGCAGCTTGGAGCGGGGGGCCACAGATACGCAGTATTTT.

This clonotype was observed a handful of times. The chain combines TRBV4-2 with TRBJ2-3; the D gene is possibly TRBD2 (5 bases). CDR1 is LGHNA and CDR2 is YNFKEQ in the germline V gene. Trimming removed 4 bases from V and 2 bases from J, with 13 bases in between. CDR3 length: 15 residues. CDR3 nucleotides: TGTGCCAGCAGCCCCTACGGGATCCTCACAGATACGCAGTATTTT. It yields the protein CASSPYGILTDTQYF.

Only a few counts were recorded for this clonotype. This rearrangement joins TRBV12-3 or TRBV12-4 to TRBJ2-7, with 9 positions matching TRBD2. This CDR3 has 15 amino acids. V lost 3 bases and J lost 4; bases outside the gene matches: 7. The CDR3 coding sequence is TGTGCCAGCAGTTTCGAGCGGGGGGCGGGTTACGAGCAGTACTTC. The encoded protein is CASSFERGAGYEQYF.

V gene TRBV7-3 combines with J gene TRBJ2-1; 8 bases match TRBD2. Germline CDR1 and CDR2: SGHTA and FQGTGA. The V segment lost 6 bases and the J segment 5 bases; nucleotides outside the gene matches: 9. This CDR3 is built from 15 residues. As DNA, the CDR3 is TGTGCCAGCAGTGTCCGAGCGGGGGTTAACAATGAGCAGTTCTTC. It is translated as CASSVRAGVNNEQFF.

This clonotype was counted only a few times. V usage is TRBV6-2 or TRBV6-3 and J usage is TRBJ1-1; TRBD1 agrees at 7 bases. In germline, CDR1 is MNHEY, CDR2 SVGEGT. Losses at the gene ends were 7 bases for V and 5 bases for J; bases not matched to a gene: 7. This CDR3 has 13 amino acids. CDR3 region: CASIKMGQTEAFF. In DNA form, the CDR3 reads TGTGCCAGCATCAAGATGGGACAGACTGAAGCTTTCTTT.

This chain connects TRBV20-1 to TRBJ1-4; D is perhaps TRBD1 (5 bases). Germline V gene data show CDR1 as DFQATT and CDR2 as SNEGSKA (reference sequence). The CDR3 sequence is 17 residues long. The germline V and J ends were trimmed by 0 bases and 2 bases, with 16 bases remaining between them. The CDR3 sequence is CSAREDRRRGTNEKLFF. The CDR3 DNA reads TGCAGTGCTAGAGAAGATAGGAGGAGGGGCACTAATGAAAAACTGTTTTTT.

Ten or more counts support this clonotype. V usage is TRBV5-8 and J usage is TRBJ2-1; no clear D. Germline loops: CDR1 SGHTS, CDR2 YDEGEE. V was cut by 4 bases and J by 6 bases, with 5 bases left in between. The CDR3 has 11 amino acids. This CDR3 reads CASSLPNEQFF. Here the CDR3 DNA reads TGTGCCAGCAGCCTGCCCAATGAGCAGTTCTTC.

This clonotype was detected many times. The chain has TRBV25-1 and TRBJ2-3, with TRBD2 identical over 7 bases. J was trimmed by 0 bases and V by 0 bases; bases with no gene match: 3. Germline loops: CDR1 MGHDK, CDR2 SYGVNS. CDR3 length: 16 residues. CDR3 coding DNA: TGTGCCAGCAGTGAATATAGAGCGGGGAGCACAGATACGCAGTATTTT. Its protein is CASSEYRAGSTDTQYF. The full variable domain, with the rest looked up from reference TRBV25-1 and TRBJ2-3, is EADIYQTPRYLVIGTGKKITLECSQTMGHDKMYWYQQDPGMELHLIHYSYGVNSTEKGDLSSESTVSRIRTEHFPLTLESARPSHTSQYLCASSEYRAGSTDTQYFGPGTRLTVL.

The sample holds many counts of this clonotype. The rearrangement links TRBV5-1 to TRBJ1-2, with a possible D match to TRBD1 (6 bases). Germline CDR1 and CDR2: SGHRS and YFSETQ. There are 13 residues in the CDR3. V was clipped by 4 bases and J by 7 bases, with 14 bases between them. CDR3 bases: TGCGCCAGCAGCGCCGGGGGCGGGTTTGGCTACACCTTC. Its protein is CASSAGGGFGYTF.

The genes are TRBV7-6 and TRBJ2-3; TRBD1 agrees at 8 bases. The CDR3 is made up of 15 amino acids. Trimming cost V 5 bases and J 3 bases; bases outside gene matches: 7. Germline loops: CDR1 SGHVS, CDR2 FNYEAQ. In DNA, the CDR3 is TGTGCCAGCAGCCGTGAGGACAGGGCGACAGATACGCAGTATTTT. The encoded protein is CASSREDRATDTQYF. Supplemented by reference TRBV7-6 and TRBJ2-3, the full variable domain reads GAGVSQSPRYKVTKRGQDVALRCDPISGHVSLYWYRQALGQGPEFLTYFNYEAQQDKSGLPNDRFSAERPEGSISTLTIQRTEQRDSAMYRCASSREDRATDTQYFGPGTRLTVL.

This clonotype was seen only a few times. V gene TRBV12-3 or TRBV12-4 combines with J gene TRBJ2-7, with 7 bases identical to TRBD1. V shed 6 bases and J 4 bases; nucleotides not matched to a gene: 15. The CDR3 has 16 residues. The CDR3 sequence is CASSPSPHRGWYEQYF. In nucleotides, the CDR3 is TGTGCCAGCAGCCCGTCCCCCCACAGGGGATGGTACGAGCAGTACTTC.

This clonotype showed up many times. CDR3 amino acids: CSALQGASYGYTF. The CDR3 DNA follows: TGCAGCGCCTTACAGGGGGCGAGCTATGGCTACACCTTC. This chain links TRBV29-1 with TRBJ1-2; 9 nucleotides align to TRBD1. This CDR3 has 13 residues. The junction had 7 bases not matched to a gene; V was cut back by 7 bases and J by 4 bases. Germline loops: CDR1 SQVTM, CDR2 ANQGSEA. The whole variable domain, remainder taken from reference TRBV29-1 and TRBJ1-2, is SAVISQKPSRDICQRGTSLTIQCQVDSQVTMMFWYRQQPGQSLTLIATANQGSEATYESGFVIDKFPISRPNLTFSTLTVSNMSPEDSSIYLCSALQGASYGYTFGSGTRLTVV.

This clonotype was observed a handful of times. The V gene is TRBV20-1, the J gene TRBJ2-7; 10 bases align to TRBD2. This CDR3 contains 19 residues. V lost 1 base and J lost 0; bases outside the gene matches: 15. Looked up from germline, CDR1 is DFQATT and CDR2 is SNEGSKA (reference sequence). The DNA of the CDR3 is TGCAGTGCTAGAGCCTATAACCTAGCGGGAGAGACCTACTCCTACGAGCAGTACTTC. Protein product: CSARAYNLAGETYSYEQYF.

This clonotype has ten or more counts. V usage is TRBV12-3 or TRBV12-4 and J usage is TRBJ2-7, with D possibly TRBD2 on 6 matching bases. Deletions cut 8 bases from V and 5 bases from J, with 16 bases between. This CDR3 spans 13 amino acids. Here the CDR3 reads CASSGRASDEQYF. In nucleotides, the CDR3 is TGTGCCAGCTCAGGAAGGGCTAGCGACGAGCAGTACTTC.

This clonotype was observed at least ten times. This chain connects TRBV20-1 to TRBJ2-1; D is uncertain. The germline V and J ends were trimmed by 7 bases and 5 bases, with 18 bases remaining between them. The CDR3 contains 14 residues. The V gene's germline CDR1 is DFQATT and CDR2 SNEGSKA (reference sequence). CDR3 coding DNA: TGCAGTGTCCGACCGCCGACCATAAACAATGAGCAGTTCTTC. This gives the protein CSVRPPTINNEQFF.

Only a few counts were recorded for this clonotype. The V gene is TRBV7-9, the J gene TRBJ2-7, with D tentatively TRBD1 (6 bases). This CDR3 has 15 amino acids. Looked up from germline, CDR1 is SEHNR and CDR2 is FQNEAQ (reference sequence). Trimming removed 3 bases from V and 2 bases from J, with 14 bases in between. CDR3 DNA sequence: TGTGCCAGCAGCTTGAGCACAGGGCCAACCTACGAGCAGTACTTC. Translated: CASSLSTGPTYEQYF.

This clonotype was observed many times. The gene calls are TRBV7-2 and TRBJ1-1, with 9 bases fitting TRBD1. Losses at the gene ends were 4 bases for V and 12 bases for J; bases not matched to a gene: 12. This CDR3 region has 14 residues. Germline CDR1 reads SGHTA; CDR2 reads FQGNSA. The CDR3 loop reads CASSYYSGTGLPFF. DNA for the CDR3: TGTGCCAGCAGCTACTACTCCGGGACAGGGTTGCCTTTCTTT.

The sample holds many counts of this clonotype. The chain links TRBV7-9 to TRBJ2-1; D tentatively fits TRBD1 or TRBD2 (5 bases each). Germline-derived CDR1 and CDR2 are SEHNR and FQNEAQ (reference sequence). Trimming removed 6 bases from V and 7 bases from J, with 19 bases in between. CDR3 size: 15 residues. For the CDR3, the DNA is TGTGCCAGCAGACCCGAGGGGCTAGTTAGGAATGAGCAGTTCTTC. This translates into CASRPEGLVRNEQFF.

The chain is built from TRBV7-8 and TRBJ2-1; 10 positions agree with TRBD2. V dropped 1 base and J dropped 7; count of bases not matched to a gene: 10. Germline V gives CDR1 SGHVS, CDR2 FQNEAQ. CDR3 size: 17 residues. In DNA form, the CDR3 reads TGTGCCAGCAGCTTAGGGTCTGCTAGCGGGAGTGTTAATGAGCAGTTCTTC. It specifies CASSLGSASGSVNEQFF.

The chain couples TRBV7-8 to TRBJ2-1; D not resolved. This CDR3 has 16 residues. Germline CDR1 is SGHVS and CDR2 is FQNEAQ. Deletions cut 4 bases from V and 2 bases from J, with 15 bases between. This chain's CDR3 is CASSSPLSFTYNEQFF. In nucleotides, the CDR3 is TGTGCCAGCAGCTCCCCACTATCCTTTACCTACAATGAGCAGTTCTTC.

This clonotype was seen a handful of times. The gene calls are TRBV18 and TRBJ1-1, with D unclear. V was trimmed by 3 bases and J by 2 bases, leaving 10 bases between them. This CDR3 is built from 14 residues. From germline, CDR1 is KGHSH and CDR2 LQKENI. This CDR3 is CASSPLGLNTEAFF. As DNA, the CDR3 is TGTGCCAGCTCACCCCTCGGACTCAACACTGAAGCTTTCTTT.

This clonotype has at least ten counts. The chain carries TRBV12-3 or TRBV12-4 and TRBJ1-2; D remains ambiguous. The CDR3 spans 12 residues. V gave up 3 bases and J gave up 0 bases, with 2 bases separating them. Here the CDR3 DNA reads TGTGCCAGCAGTTTTACTAACTATGGCTACACCTTC. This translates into CASSFTNYGYTF.

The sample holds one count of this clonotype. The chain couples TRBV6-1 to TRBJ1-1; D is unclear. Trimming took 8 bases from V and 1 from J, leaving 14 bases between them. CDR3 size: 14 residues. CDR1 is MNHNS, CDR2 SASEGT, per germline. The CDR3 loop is CASGVRKGNTEAFF. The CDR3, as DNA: TGTGCCAGCGGTGTCCGGAAGGGGAACACTGAAGCTTTCTTT.

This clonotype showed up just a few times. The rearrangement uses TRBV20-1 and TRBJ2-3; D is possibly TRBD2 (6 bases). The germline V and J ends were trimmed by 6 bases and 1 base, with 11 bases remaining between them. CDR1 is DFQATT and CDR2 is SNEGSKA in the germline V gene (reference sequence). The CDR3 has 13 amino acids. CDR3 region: CSAAGGGTDTQYF. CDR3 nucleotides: TGCAGTGCCGCGGGCGGGGGCACAGATACGCAGTATTTT.

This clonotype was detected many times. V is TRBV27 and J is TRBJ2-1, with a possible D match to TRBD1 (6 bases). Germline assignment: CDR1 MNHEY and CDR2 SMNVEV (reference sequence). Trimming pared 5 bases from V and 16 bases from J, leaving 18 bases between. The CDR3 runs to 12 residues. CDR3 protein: CASSPRGSLLFF. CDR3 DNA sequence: TGTGCCAGCAGTCCCAGGGGTAGTCTCCTCTTCTTC.

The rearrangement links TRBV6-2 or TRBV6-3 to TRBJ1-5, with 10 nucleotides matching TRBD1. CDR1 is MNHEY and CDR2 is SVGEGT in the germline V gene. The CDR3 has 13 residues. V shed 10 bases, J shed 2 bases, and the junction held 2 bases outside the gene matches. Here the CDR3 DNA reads TGTGCCATGGGGACAGGGGGCAATCAGCCCCAGCATTTT. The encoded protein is CAMGTGGNQPQHF.

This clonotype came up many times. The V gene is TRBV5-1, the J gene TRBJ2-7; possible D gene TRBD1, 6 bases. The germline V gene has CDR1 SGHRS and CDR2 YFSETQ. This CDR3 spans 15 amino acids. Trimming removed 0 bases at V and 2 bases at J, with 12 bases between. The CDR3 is CASSLGDDRTYEQYF. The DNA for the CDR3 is TGCGCCAGCAGCTTGGGGGATGACAGGACCTACGAGCAGTACTTC.